This is a list of T cell receptor beta chains from one sample in a study of cytomegalovirus exposure and HLA in healthy donors. The protocol was immunoSEQ multiplex PCR, while the TCRdb copy is restricted to in-frame clones and leaves out a portion. Here the sample spans about 160,000 clones, roughly four fifths being singletons. Specimen: PBMCs. These TCRs come from a girl aged 2-9 years in good health and CMV-seropositive. CDR3s include the opening cysteine and the closing phenylalanine or tryptophan. A D gene is named only where the DNA matches it firmly. Clone size is stated in some rows and not others, as once, few, many or a class when expanded.

J gene	clone size	D gene	V gene	CDR3 protein	CDR3 DNA
TRBJ2-5	.	TRBD2	TRBV29-1	CSVRLAQETQYF	TGCAGCGTCCGACTAGCTCAGGAGACCCAGTACTTC
TRBJ2-7	.	.	TRBV29-1	CSVDGQGSYEQYF	TGCAGCGTTGATGGGCAGGGGAGCTACGAGCAGTACTTC
TRBJ2-1	.	TRBD1	TRBV7-8	CASSRGQGVNNEQFF	TGTGCCAGCAGTCGGGGACAGGGAGTTAACAATGAGCAGTTCTTC
TRBJ2-4	.	.	TRBV29-1	CSVRSGGGNIQYF	TGCAGCGTTAGGTCCGGGGGAGGAAACATTCAGTACTTC
TRBJ2-3	few	TRBD2	TRBV29-1	CSSSGSTDTQYF	TGTTCCTCTAGCGGTAGCACAGATACGCAGTATTTT
TRBJ1-2	.	TRBD1	TRBV30	CAWVPGQGNFDGYTF	TGTGCCTGGGTACCGGGACAGGGAAATTTCGACGGCTACACCTTC
TRBJ1-1	.	.	TRBV7-9	CASSLAIGRVNTEAFF	TGTGCCAGCAGCTTAGCTATAGGCAGGGTGAACACTGAAGCTTTCTTT
TRBJ1-5	.	.	TRBV5-7	CASSCPGDGPRQPQHF	TGTGCCAGCAGCTGCCCAGGGGACGGACCCCGTCAGCCCCAGCATTTT
TRBJ1-1	few	.	TRBV30	CAWSLDMGRTEAFF	TGTGCCTGGAGTTTAGACATGGGGAGGACTGAAGCTTTCTTT
TRBJ2-5	.	.	TRBV4-1	CASSQTGIMETQYF	TGCGCCAGCAGCCAAACGGGTATTATGGAGACCCAGTACTTC
TRBJ2-3	.	.	TRBV29-1	CSGTSTDTQYF	TGCAGCGGGACTAGCACAGATACGCAGTATTTT
TRBJ2-5	.	.	TRBV7-9	CASSLTPRGVQETQYF	TGTGCCAGCAGCCTAACCCCCAGGGGAGTCCAAGAGACCCAGTACTTC
TRBJ2-2	.	TRBD2	TRBV23-1	CASSQNSGNDGELFF	TGCGCCAGCAGTCAAAATAGCGGGAACGACGGGGAGCTGTTTTTT
TRBJ2-7	.	TRBD1	TRBV19	CASSPRTGRVYEQYF	TGTGCCAGTAGTCCACGGACAGGGCGGGTTTACGAGCAGTACTTC
TRBJ1-5	.	.	TRBV28	CASSFQGSNQPQHF	TGTGCCAGCAGTTTCCAGGGTAGCAATCAGCCCCAGCATTTT
TRBJ1-1	.	TRBD1	TRBV6-1	CASSATRRDSLDAFF	TGTGCCAGCAGTGCGACGAGAAGGGACAGCTTAGACGCTTTCTTT
TRBJ1-1	.	TRBD1	TRBV29-1	CSVVRVGTGVMNTEAFF	TGCAGCGTTGTGAGAGTAGGGACAGGCGTCATGAACACTGAAGCTTTCTTT
TRBJ2-1	.	.	TRBV5-1	CASSLRSAEEHEQFF	TGCGCCAGCAGCTTGCGGTCAGCCGAGGAGCATGAGCAGTTCTTC
TRBJ2-1	.	TRBD2	TRBV5-1	CASSKGGSGYNEQFF	TGCGCCAGCAGCAAAGGCGGGAGTGGATACAATGAGCAGTTCTTC
TRBJ2-3	.	.	TRBV27	CASSLDGSGFSTDTQYF	TGTGCCAGCAGTTTGGACGGGAGTGGGTTTAGCACAGATACGCAGTATTTT
TRBJ2-2	.	.	TRBV28	CASRGASTGELFF	TGTGCCAGCAGAGGGGCCAGCACCGGGGAGCTGTTTTTT
TRBJ2-7	.	.	TRBV30	CAWSGAVNYEQYF	TGTGCCTGGAGTGGAGCGGTAAACTACGAGCAGTACTTC
TRBJ1-2	few	.	TRBV7-6	CASSPLDSSLDGYTF	TGTGCCAGCAGCCCTCTCGACAGTTCCCTGGACGGCTACACCTTC
TRBJ1-1	.	.	TRBV7-2	CASSLKGGTEAFF	TGTGCCAGCAGCTTAAAAGGGGGCACTGAAGCTTTCTTT
TRBJ2-1	.	.	TRBV11-2	CASSYQGRRDNEQFF	TGTGCCAGCAGCTATCAGGGGCGACGGGACAATGAGCAGTTCTTC
TRBJ1-2	few	.	TRBV19	CASSTQAGRYGYTF	TGTGCCAGTAGCACACAGGCCGGACGCTATGGCTACACCTTC
TRBJ1-3	.	.	TRBV9	CASSVEQVSGNTIYF	TGTGCCAGCAGCGTAGAACAAGTCTCTGGAAACACCATATATTTT
TRBJ1-1	.	.	TRBV7-2	CASSLRTANTEAFF	TGTGCCAGCAGCTTAAGAACAGCGAACACTGAAGCTTTCTTT
TRBJ2-3	.	TRBD2	TRBV19	CASSPTSGSRRSTDTQYF	TGTGCCAGTAGTCCGACTAGCGGGAGTAGACGAAGCACAGATACGCAGTATTTT
TRBJ1-5	.	TRBD1	TRBV6-1	CASRGQANQPQHF	TGTGCCAGCAGGGGACAGGCGAATCAGCCCCAGCATTTT